This T cell receptor beta chain was sequenced for a study of blood T cell repertoires in COVID-19. Overall study: Samples representing acute and convalescent COVID-19 were sourced from the United States, Italy and Spain. Sources were T cells, B-cell-depleted T cells, or PBMCs; the material itself was cDNA or gDNA.

Study processing details: Amplification of reference gene primers provided the estimated nucleated cell counts. Libraries were prepared by immunoSEQ multiplex PCR; TCRdb keeps only in-frame clonotypes and omits some of them. Clone size and V and J calls were adopted from that table, with D and trimming inferred from the DNA. Here the sample spans 350,000 to 450,000 clones, about 85% being singletons. V gave up 1 base and J gave up 0 bases, with 13 bases separating them. This CDR3 spans 17 amino acids. The germline V gene encodes CDR1 SEHNR and CDR2 FQNEAQ (reference sequence). The source is a woman aged 18-35 years with acute or convalescent COVID-19. The chain employs TRBV7-9 and TRBJ1-3; no firm D call. The specimen sequenced was peripheral blood. CDR3 loop: CASSLDPTEHSGNTIYF. The CDR3 nucleotides are TGTGCCAGCAGCTTAGATCCCACAGAGCACTCTGGAAACACCATATATTTT.